Described below is a single T cell receptor beta chain sequence and its context. This entry is derived from a study of blood T cell repertoires in COVID-19. At the level of the study: Spain, Italy and the United States supplied samples that represented acute and convalescent COVID-19. In each case, the material was cDNA or gDNA derived from T cells, B-cell-depleted T cells, or PBMCs.

Authors' processing steps: Estimation of nucleated cell counts was performed using reference gene primer amplification. Only in-frame clones appear in the TCRdb table, and some are missing; sequencing was by immunoSEQ multiplex PCR. Clone size and the V and J calls come from that table; the DNA yielded D and trimming. This table holds about 280,000 clones, almost 85% found once. This CDR3 is built from 14 residues. The V end lost 0 bases, the J end lost 0 bases, and 6 bases lay between the germline ends. From germline, CDR1 is SGHRS and CDR2 YFSETQ. The sequence derives from a middle-aged man with active or convalescent COVID-19. V is TRBV5-1 and J is TRBJ1-1; unclear D gene. The specimen sequenced was peripheral blood. The CDR3 region has the DNA TGCGCCAGCAGCTTGGCACAATTGAACACTGAAGCTTTCTTT. As protein: CASSLAQLNTEAFF.